The entry that follows covers one TCR beta chain sequence. Its cognate antigen is unknown. This sample is part of a study of T-cell reconstitution after alpha-beta-depleted transplantation in children. Findings and limits, study-wide: T-cell numbers and diversity one year post-transplant derived largely from freshly generated T cells. Diversity of TCRbeta at day 60 was high in some patients, arising from surviving recipient T cells and thymic progenitors. Several hundred expanded graft clones reportedly gave rise to the alpha-beta T cells present about two months after transplant.

A TCRbeta library incorporating unique molecular identifiers was prepared. MiXCR was run by TCRdb on the PCR reads, yielding one entry per CDR3 protein. Among about 980,000 distinct CDR3 sequences listed, 25% to 35% were seen once. The V gene lost 6 bases and the J gene lost 3 bases, with 14 bases spanning the gap. The germline V gene has CDR1 MNHNS and CDR2 SASEGT. CDR3 length: 14 residues. This chain links TRBV6-1 with TRBJ2-5; a weak D match, TRBD1 (6 bases). Material: PBMCs, mostly from graft donor cells, obtained 360 days after TCRalphabeta/CD19-depleted stem cell transplant. The sequence came from a boy in the first two years of life who had a stem cell transplant for SCID, so the T cells may come from the graft donor. Here the CDR3 DNA reads TGTGCCAGCAGACCTGGGGGCCCGAAAGAGACCCAGTACTTC. Its protein product is CASRPGGPKETQYF.